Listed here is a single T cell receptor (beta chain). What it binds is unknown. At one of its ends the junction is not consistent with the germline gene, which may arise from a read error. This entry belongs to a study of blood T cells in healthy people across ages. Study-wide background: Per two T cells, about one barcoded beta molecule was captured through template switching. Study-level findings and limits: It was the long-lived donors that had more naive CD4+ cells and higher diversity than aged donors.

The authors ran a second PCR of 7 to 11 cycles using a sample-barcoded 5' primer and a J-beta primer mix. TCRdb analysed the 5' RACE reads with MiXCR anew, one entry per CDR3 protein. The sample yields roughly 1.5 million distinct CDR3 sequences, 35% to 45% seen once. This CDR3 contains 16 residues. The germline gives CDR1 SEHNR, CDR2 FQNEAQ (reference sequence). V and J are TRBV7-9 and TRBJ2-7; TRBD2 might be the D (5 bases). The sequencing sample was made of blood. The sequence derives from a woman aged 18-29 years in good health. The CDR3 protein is CASADPRDSYGNEQHF. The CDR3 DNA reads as TGTGCCAGCGCAGATCCGAGGGATAGTTATGGGAATGAGCAGCACTTC.